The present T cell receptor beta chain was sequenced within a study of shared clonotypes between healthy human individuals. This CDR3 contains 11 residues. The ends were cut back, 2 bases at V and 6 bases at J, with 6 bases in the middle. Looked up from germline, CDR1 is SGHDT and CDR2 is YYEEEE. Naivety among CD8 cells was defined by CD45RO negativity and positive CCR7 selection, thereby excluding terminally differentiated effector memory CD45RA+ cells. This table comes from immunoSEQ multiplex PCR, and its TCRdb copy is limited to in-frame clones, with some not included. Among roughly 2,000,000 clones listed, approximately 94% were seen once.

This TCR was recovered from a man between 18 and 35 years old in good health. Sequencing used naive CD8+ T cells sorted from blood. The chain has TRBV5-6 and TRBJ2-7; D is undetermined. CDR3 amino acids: CASSLHSEQYF. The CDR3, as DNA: TGTGCCAGCAGCTTACACTCCGAGCAGTACTTC.